This entry lists 32 T cell receptor beta chains sequenced from one sample in a study of low-dose radiotherapy and immunotherapy resistance in tumors. Stated time point: after trial treatment. Treatment in this sample: LDRT plus nivolumab, ipilimumab, low-dose cyclophosphamide and aspirin (RACIN trial). Covering alpha and beta chains, TRAV- and TRBV-specific primers were used for the first-strand cDNA. Using a constant-region primer together with a V-primer adapter, TCRs were subjected to around 20 PCR cycles of amplification. MiXCR, run by TCRdb on the reads, gives a single entry per CDR3 protein. The sample includes under 75,000 distinct CDR3 sequences, 23% seen only once; the top ten take 6.5% to 7%. Specimen: PBMCs, collected after low-dose radiotherapy plus immunotherapy. The source of these receptors is a male donor with prostate cancer.

This clonotype was counted many times. The gene calls are TRBV19 and TRBJ2-7; TRBD1 aligns across 7 bases. CDR3 size: 17 residues. Germline-derived CDR1 and CDR2 are LNHDA and SQIVND (reference sequence). V was clipped by 5 bases and J by 3 bases; unmatched bases: 16. In DNA, the CDR3 is TGTGCCAGTAGTGAGGCGGTGTCCGAGACAGGGTTCTACGAGCAGTACTTC. This codes for CASSEAVSETGFYEQYF.

The rearrangement links TRBV23-1 to TRBJ1-2; a weak D match, TRBD1 (6 bases). TRBV23-1 is classed as an ORF, of uncertain function. Trimming stripped 2 bases from V and 4 bases from J, with 11 bases between. The CDR3 consists of 14 residues. CDR3 loop: CASSQATGFYGYTF. The CDR3 DNA is TGCGCCAGCAGTCAAGCAACAGGGTTCTATGGCTACACCTTC.

In its sample, this clonotype was seen many times. The chain recombines TRBV27 with TRBJ1-1; the D gene is possibly TRBD1 (5 bases). The CDR3 runs 15 residues. The germline V gene has CDR1 MNHEY and CDR2 SMNVEV (reference sequence). V lost 4 bases, J lost 1 base, and 13 bases lay in between. CDR3 amino acids: CASSSRQRANTEAFF. CDR3 nucleotides: TGTGCCAGCAGTTCACGACAGAGAGCGAACACTGAAGCTTTCTTT.

This clonotype was seen repeatedly, ten times or more. The chain has TRBV29-1 and TRBJ1-3; D is unresolved. Between the trimmed V and J ends, which lost 8 bases and 2 bases, there was a span of 10 bases. The CDR3 sequence is 12 residues long. Germline CDR1 SQVTM, CDR2 ANQGSEA. The CDR3 region is CSSAGPGNTIYF. The CDR3 DNA reads TGCAGCTCAGCAGGCCCTGGAAACACCATATATTTT.

In this sample, this clonotype turned up many times. V usage is TRBV7-2 and J usage is TRBJ2-7; D unresolved. The CDR3 has 13 residues. V dropped 1 base and J dropped 5 bases, with 9 bases sitting between them. CDR1 is SGHTA and CDR2 is FQGNSA in the germline V gene. CDR3 in DNA: TGTGCCAGCAGCTTAGGGGGTTACAACGAGCAGTACTTC. Protein sequence: CASSLGGYNEQYF.

This clonotype was seen ten or more times. The chain is built from TRBV28 and TRBJ2-1, with D possibly being TRBD1 (6 bases). The CDR3 totals 13 residues. Germline V gene lookup returns CDR1 MDHEN and CDR2 SYDVKM. V was trimmed by 3 bases and J by 5 bases, leaving 8 bases between them. The CDR3 bases are TGTGCCAGCAGTTTCAGGGGCCACAATGAGCAGTTCTTC. Translation: CASSFRGHNEQFF.

This clonotype showed up many times. This chain uses TRBV3-1 with TRBJ2-1; D call uncertain. The CDR3 length is 16 residues. V gave up 2 bases and J gave up 0 bases, with 11 bases separating them. CDR1 and CDR2 (germline): LGHDT, YNNKEL (reference sequence). CDR3 bases: TGTGCCAGCAGCCAAATAACAATTAGCTCCTACAATGAGCAGTTCTTC. Translation gives CASSQITISSYNEQFF.

The chain has TRBV28 and TRBJ2-1, with D unresolved. V lost 8 bases to trimming and J lost 4 bases, with 15 bases between them. The CDR3 covers 14 residues. Per germline, CDR1 MDHEN and CDR2 SYDVKM. The CDR3 DNA reads TGTGCCAGCTCCAGATGGCCCGTATACAATGAGCAGTTCTTC. Amino acids: CASSRWPVYNEQFF.

Ten or more counts support this clonotype. The genes are TRBV19 and TRBJ2-1; unclear D gene. This CDR3 region has 14 residues. Germline V lookup: CDR1 LNHDA, CDR2 SQIVND (reference sequence). Trimming took 7 bases from V and 12 from J, leaving 22 bases between them. The CDR3 region has the DNA TGTGCCAGTAACCGTAAGGGTGTCTCGGTTGGGCAGTTCTTC. This encodes CASNRKGVSVGQFF.

This clonotype was counted ten times or more. The V call is TRBV5-1, the J call TRBJ2-1; D is possibly TRBD1 or TRBD2 (5 bases each). The V end lost 0 bases, the J end lost 4 bases, and 11 bases lay between the germline ends. The CDR3 has 15 amino acids. Germline V gene lookup returns CDR1 SGHRS and CDR2 YFSETQ. The CDR3 sequence: CASSLDGTEYNEQFF. The DNA for the CDR3 is TGCGCCAGCAGCTTGGACGGGACCGAGTACAATGAGCAGTTCTTC.

This clonotype has a count of ten or more. The CDR3 spells CAWSPRTLSTDTQYF. The CDR3 bases are TGTGCCTGGAGTCCTCGGACATTGAGCACAGATACGCAGTATTTT. The chain links TRBV30 to TRBJ2-3, with D possibly being TRBD1 (5 bases). Germline V gene lookup returns CDR1 GTSNPN and CDR2 SVGIG (reference sequence). The V gene lost 2 bases and the J gene lost 0 bases, with 12 bases spanning the gap. The CDR3 spans 15 residues.

This clonotype was observed many times. This chain connects TRBV3-1 to TRBJ2-1; no reliable D call. V lost 1 base and J 8 bases, leaving 6 bases between the germline ends. This CDR3 contains 12 residues. Germline V gene sequence: CDR1 LGHDT, CDR2 YNNKEL (reference sequence). The CDR3 DNA sequence: TGTGCCAGCAGCCAAGGCAAGGATGAGCAGTTCTTC. Protein: CASSQGKDEQFF.

At least ten counts were recorded for this clonotype. This chain joins TRBV6-2 or TRBV6-3 and TRBJ2-1, with D possibly matching TRBD1 (5 bases). Trimming cost V 2 bases and J 5 bases, with 13 bases left between them. This CDR3 is 15 amino acids long. Per germline, CDR1 MNHEY and CDR2 SVGEGT. This CDR3 reads CASSYRGGPNNEQFF. As DNA, the CDR3 is TGTGCCAGCAGTTACAGGGGTGGTCCAAACAATGAGCAGTTCTTC.

Many counts were recorded for this clonotype. The CDR3 here is CASSGPSGNTIYF. The DNA for the CDR3 is TGTGCCAGCAGCGGCCCCTCTGGAAACACCATATATTTT. The chain employs TRBV2 and TRBJ1-3; D remains unclear. This CDR3 comprises 13 residues. Trimming took off 6 bases at V and 0 bases at J, with 6 bases between the two ends. Germline V gene lookup returns CDR1 SNHLY and CDR2 FYNNEI.

Many counts were recorded for this clonotype. The V gene is TRBV2, the J gene TRBJ2-2, with D maybe TRBD1 (6 bases). V lost 6 bases and J 5 bases, leaving 13 bases between the germline ends. Looked up from germline, CDR1 is SNHLY and CDR2 is FYNNEI. The CDR3 is 14 residues long. This CDR3 is CASRPGAVTGELFF. The CDR3 DNA reads TGTGCCAGCAGGCCAGGGGCTGTGACCGGGGAGCTGTTTTTT. Complete variable domain (other parts from reference TRBV2 and TRBJ2-2): EPEVTQTPSHQVTQMGQEVILRCVPISNHLYFYWYRQILGQKVEFLVSFYNNEISEKSEIFDDQFSVERPDGSNFTLKIRSTKLEDSAMYFCASRPGAVTGELFFGEGSRLTVL.

Notes on this clonotype: Only one base separates this from a far larger clonotype, so it likely reflects a read error. The chain links TRBV7-6 to TRBJ2-7, with TRBD1 identical over 7 bases. This CDR3 spans 12 amino acids. J lost 6 bases, V lost 6 bases, and 5 bases had no gene match. CDR1 and CDR2 from the germline V gene are SGHVS and FNYEAQ. CDR3 coding DNA: TGTGCCAGCAGAGACAGGGCCCGCGAGCAGTACTTC. This encodes CASRDRAREQYF.

This rearrangement joins TRBV9 to TRBJ2-3; D is possibly TRBD1 (6 bases). CDR1 SGDLS and CDR2 YYNGEE come from the germline V gene. CDR3 size: 13 residues. V was shortened by 6 bases and J by 1 base, with 9 bases between the two germline ends. The CDR3: CASTEGGTDTQYF. In DNA, the CDR3 is TGTGCCAGCACCGAGGGGGGCACAGATACGCAGTATTTT. Combining the CDR3 with reference TRBV9 and TRBJ2-3 gives the whole variable domain DSGVTQTPKHLITATGQRVTLRCSPRSGDLSVYWYQQSLDQGLQFLIQYYNGEERAKGNILERFSAQQFPDLHSELNLSSLELGDSALYFCASTEGGTDTQYFGPGTRLTVL.

This clonotype occurred many times. The rearrangement joins TRBV19 to TRBJ1-2, with 8 bases aligning to TRBD1. Trimming at V came to 7 bases and at J to 1 base, leaving 5 bases not matched to a gene. Germline CDR1 LNHDA, CDR2 SQIVND (reference sequence). The CDR3 has 14 amino acids. CDR3 residues: CASNGDRINYGYTF. CDR3 DNA sequence: TGTGCCAGTAATGGGGACAGGATTAACTATGGCTACACCTTC.

This chain joins TRBV28 and TRBJ1-1, with 7 bases lining up with TRBD1. Germline values: CDR1 MDHEN, CDR2 SYDVKM. The CDR3 loop spans 14 amino acids. Unmatched junction bases numbered 7, after V lost 5 bases and J lost 4 bases. This chain's CDR3 is CASSKQGNPTEAFF. DNA of the CDR3: TGTGCCAGCAGTAAACAGGGGAACCCCACTGAAGCTTTCTTT.

In this sample, this clonotype turned up many times. The chain uses TRBV12-3 or TRBV12-4 and TRBJ2-5, with 9 nucleotides matching TRBD1. The CDR3 spans 15 residues. V shed 1 base and J 6 bases; nucleotides not matched to a gene: 6. CDR3 coding DNA: TGTGCCAGCAGTTTAGGGGACAGGGCCGAACAGACCCAGTACTTC. As protein: CASSLGDRAEQTQYF.

This clonotype was detected ten times or more. The chain couples TRBV10-3 to TRBJ2-1, with 8 bases that match TRBD2. The germline gives CDR1 ENHRY, CDR2 SYGVKD. The CDR3 spans 13 residues. In nucleotides, the CDR3 is TGTGGGACCTGGCGGGGGGACCACAATGAGCAGTTCTTC. This sequence encodes CGTWRGDHNEQFF.

This rearrangement joins TRBV28 to TRBJ2-7; D is possibly TRBD1 (6 bases). The V gene lost 5 bases and the J gene lost 2 bases, with 19 bases spanning the gap. CDR1 MDHEN and CDR2 SYDVKM come from the germline V gene. The CDR3 spans 16 residues. CDR3 nucleotides: TGTGCCAGCAGTCCTCTAGGGATTACAGGGACCTACGAGCAGTACTTC. Its protein product is CASSPLGITGTYEQYF.

The rearrangement joins TRBV6-2 or TRBV6-3 to TRBJ2-2; D is ambiguous. Trimming removed 5 bases at V and 6 bases at J, with 16 bases between. The CDR3 contains 15 residues. Germline-derived CDR1 and CDR2 are MNHEY and SVGEGT. The CDR3 loop reads CASSEALCSSGELFF. Here the CDR3 DNA reads TGTGCCAGCAGTGAAGCGCTATGCAGCTCCGGGGAGCTGTTTTTT.

This clonotype was counted ten times or more. This chain joins TRBV19 and TRBJ1-1; the D is unclear. This CDR3 has 13 amino acids. V was cut by 3 bases and J by 0 bases, with 5 bases left in between. Germline lookup yields CDR1 LNHDA and CDR2 SQIVND (reference sequence). The CDR3 loop is CASSIFMNTEAFF. The CDR3 DNA follows: TGTGCCAGTAGTATTTTTATGAACACTGAAGCTTTCTTT. The full variable domain, rest sourced from reference TRBV19 and TRBJ1-1, is DGGITQSPKYLFRKEGQNVTLSCEQNLNHDAMYWYRQDPGQGLRLIYYSQIVNDFQKGDIAEGYSVSREKKESFPLTVTSAQKNPTAFYLCASSIFMNTEAFFGQGTRLTVV.

This clonotype was detected ten times or more. The V call is TRBV10-3, the J call TRBJ2-1; perhaps D is TRBD1 or TRBD2 (6 bases each). Germline V gene lookup returns CDR1 ENHRY and CDR2 SYGVKD. The CDR3 extends over 18 amino acids. V was pared by 4 bases and J by 2 bases, with 21 bases between. The CDR3 nucleotides read TGTGCCATCAGTGTGGCCGGGGGCGCAGGGTTCGCCTACAATGAGCAGTTCTTC. Translated, it gives CAISVAGGAGFAYNEQFF.

The chain carries TRBV19 and TRBJ2-2, with TRBD2 identical over 11 bases. Germline values: CDR1 LNHDA, CDR2 SQIVND (reference sequence). This CDR3 spans 14 amino acids. The V and J ends lost 6 bases and 3 bases, in that order; junction bases with no gene match: 0. For the CDR3, the DNA is TGTGCCAGTAGACTAGCGGGGGACACCGGGGAGCTGTTTTTT. Its translation is CASRLAGDTGELFF. Full variable domain (outside the CDR3, taken from reference TRBV19 and TRBJ2-2): DGGITQSPKYLFRKEGQNVTLSCEQNLNHDAMYWYRQDPGQGLRLIYYSQIVNDFQKGDIAEGYSVSREKKESFPLTVTSAQKNPTAFYLCASRLAGDTGELFFGEGSRLTVL.

As for this clonotype: A far larger clone lies a single base away; this is likely a read error. The chain uses TRBV24-1 and TRBJ2-7, with 11 bases lining up with TRBD2. The CDR3 covers 17 residues. Germline lookup yields CDR1 KGHDR and CDR2 SFDVKD. The trim removed 1 base at V and 6 bases at J, leaving 10 bases unmatched. CDR3 bases: TGTGCCACCAGTGATTTTAGCGGGGGGGCCGGAGTAGGCGAGCAGTACTTC. This gives the protein CATSDFSGGAGVGEQYF.

Ten or more counts support this clonotype. The chain has TRBV4-2 and TRBJ2-3; possible D gene TRBD2, 7 bases. The CDR3 is made up of 18 amino acids. CDR1 LGHNA and CDR2 YNFKEQ come from the germline V gene. V lost 1 base and J 0 bases, leaving 17 bases between the germline ends. The CDR3 region has the DNA TGTGCCAGCAGCCAAGGTGTTGGGGGGGGGCAGAGCACAGATACGCAGTATTTT. Translation gives CASSQGVGGGQSTDTQYF.

Many counts were recorded for this clonotype. The J gene is TRBJ1-3, the V gene TRBV19; D remains ambiguous. This CDR3 has 15 amino acids. V lost 9 bases, J lost 0 bases, and 15 bases lay in between. CDR1 and CDR2 from the germline V gene are LNHDA and SQIVND (reference sequence). As DNA, the CDR3 is TGTGCCAGCCGATTCGGACTGCACTCTGGAAACACCATATATTTT. Translating it yields CASRFGLHSGNTIYF.

The chain couples TRBV7-8 to TRBJ2-7; D gene ambiguous. Per the germline V gene, CDR1 is SGHVS and CDR2 is FQNEAQ. The CDR3 covers 13 residues. V was shortened by 3 bases and J by 5 bases, with 11 bases between the two germline ends. CDR3 nucleotide sequence: TGTGCCAGCAGCTTGCCCTTTTTTGACGAGCAGTACTTC. As protein: CASSLPFFDEQYF. The whole variable domain, remainder taken from reference TRBV7-8 and TRBJ2-7, is GAGVSQSPRYKVAKRGQDVALRCDPISGHVSLFWYQQALGQGPEFLTYFQNEAQLDKSGLPSDRFFAERPEGSVSTLKIQRTQQEDSAVYLCASSLPFFDEQYFGPGTRLTVT.

This clonotype was counted at least ten times. In nucleotides, the CDR3 is TGTGCCAGCTCAGAGGACAGCTATGGCTACACCTTC. This translates into CASSEDSYGYTF. The V call is TRBV18, the J call TRBJ1-2, with D perhaps matching TRBD1 (6 bases). From germline, CDR1 is KGHSH and CDR2 LQKENI. This CDR3 is 12 amino acids long. Between the trimmed V and J ends, which lost 5 bases and 4 bases, there was a span of 8 bases.

This chain connects TRBV20-1 to TRBJ2-7, with 10 bases fitting TRBD1. V was pared by 6 bases and J by 2 bases, with 7 bases of the junction left unmatched. This CDR3 spans 14 amino acids. The germline V gene has CDR1 DFQATT and CDR2 SNEGSKA (reference sequence). This CDR3 reads CSASRGQGTYEQYF. CDR3 sequence (DNA): TGCAGTGCGAGCAGGGGACAGGGGACCTACGAGCAGTACTTC.